A selection of T cell receptor beta chains follows, all from one sample in a study of radiotherapy plus CTLA-4 blockade in lung cancer. Clones were read by immunoSEQ multiplex PCR, and TCRdb kept only the in-frame ones, dropping some. The repertoire holds tens of thousands of clones, with 70% to 85% as singletons. The specimen comprised peripheral blood, sampled from a patient treated with radiotherapy plus ipilimumab. Every receptor here comes from a human donor with non-small cell lung cancer who had a complete response to radiotherapy plus ipilimumab. Each CDR3 is given with its conserved first and last residue. D genes are given only for firm matches. Not all rows give a size; the values are once, few, many and, for expanded clones, a class.

clone size | D gene | J gene | V gene | CDR3 protein | CDR3 DNA
. | TRBD2 | TRBJ2-5 | TRBV9 | CASSVWGGETQYF | TGTGCCAGCAGCGTATGGGGGGGAGAGACCCAGTACTTC
. | . | TRBJ1-2 | TRBV5-1 | CASSLGAEGGGYTF | TGCGCCAGCAGCTTGGGAGCGGAGGGAGGGGGCTACACCTTC
. | TRBD2 | TRBJ2-7 | TRBV5-1 | CASSLNGEGADSYEQYF | TGCGCCAGCAGCTTGAATGGGGAGGGTGCAGATTCCTACGAGCAGTACTTC
once | TRBD1 | TRBJ1-1 | TRBV18 | CASSRTGGTEAFF | TGTGCCAGCTCGCGGACAGGGGGCACTGAAGCTTTCTTT
. | . | TRBJ2-2 | TRBV30 | CAWSVGRSNTGELFF | TGTGCCTGGAGTGTTGGAAGATCGAACACCGGGGAGCTGTTTTTT
. | . | TRBJ2-7 | TRBV6-5 | CASYDVGSDEQYF | TGTGCCAGCTATGACGTGGGGTCCGACGAGCAGTACTTC
few | . | TRBJ2-7 | TRBV13 | CASTRAGAKNEQYF | TGTGCCAGCACCCGGGCGGGGGCAAAAAACGAGCAGTACTTC
. | TRBD1 | TRBJ2-5 | TRBV19 | CASSTGQGPQETQYF | TGTGCCAGTAGTACCGGACAGGGTCCCCAAGAGACCCAGTACTTC
. | . | TRBJ1-1 | TRBV18 | CASSPLGGKNTEAFF | TGTGCCAGCTCACCACTGGGGGGCAAGAACACTGAAGCTTTCTTT
. | TRBD2 | TRBJ2-3 | TRBV5-1 | CASSSGTVLAGGTDTQYF | TGCGCCAGCAGCTCAGGGACAGTTCTAGCGGGAGGCACAGATACGCAGTATTTT
. | . | TRBJ1-3 | TRBV7-8 | CASSLARDGNTIYF | TGTGCCAGCAGCTTAGCCAGGGATGGAAACACCATATATTTT
. | . | TRBJ2-3 | TRBV7-9 | CANSFTSTDTQYF | TGTGCCAACAGCTTCACTAGCACAGATACGCAGTATTTT
. | . | TRBJ2-4 | TRBV5-6 | CASSLGQLQYF | TGTGCCAGCAGCTTGGGTCAGCTTCAGTACTTC
few | . | TRBJ2-1 | TRBV29-1 | CSVAVNNEQFF | TGCAGCGTTGCGGTTAACAATGAGCAGTTCTTC
once | TRBD1 | TRBJ2-3 | TRBV6-5 | CASSSWTGGIDTQYF | TGTGCCAGCAGTTCCTGGACAGGGGGGATAGATACGCAGTATTTT
. | TRBD2 | TRBJ2-1 | TRBV27 | CASSQLAILAGLYSYNEQFF | TGTGCCAGCAGCCAATTGGCCATCCTAGCGGGACTATACTCCTACAATGAGCAGTTCTTC